Following are 3 T cell receptor beta chains from one sample sequenced in a study of post-analysis software for immune sequencing data. General study findings and limits: The five TRBV segments detected at higher frequency in patients than in controls included TRBV5-6, TRBV5-1 and TRBV20-1.

Every TCR beta cDNA library bore unique molecular identifiers. TCRdb redid the calling of the PCR reads with MiXCR, one entry per CDR3 protein. The data show some 690,000 distinct CDR3 sequences, with 25% to 30% seen just once and around 0.6% held by the top ten. These receptors' antigens are unknown. Material for sequencing was blood. These receptors all stem from a girl aged 5-17 years with multiple sclerosis.

The chain couples TRBV10-1 to TRBJ2-1, with D perhaps matching TRBD2 (5 bases). Trimming cost V 0 bases and J 10 bases, with 10 bases left between them. CDR1 and CDR2 from the germline V gene are WNHNN and SYGVQD (reference sequence). This CDR3 comprises 13 residues. Here the CDR3 DNA reads TGCGCCAGCAGTGAGTCGGGAGCCCCGGAGCAGTTCTTC. This gives the protein CASSESGAPEQFF.

This rearrangement joins TRBV29-1 to TRBJ2-7; 13 nucleotides align to TRBD2. This CDR3 has 13 residues. V dropped 7 bases and J dropped 0; count of bases not matched to a gene: 0. CDR1 is SQVTM and CDR2 is ANQGSEA in the germline V gene. This CDR3 is CSGTSGGSYEQYF. The CDR3 DNA is TGCAGCGGGACTAGCGGGGGCTCCTACGAGCAGTACTTC.

On this clonotype itself: This may be a read error: a much more frequent sequence differs by one nucleotide. This rearrangement joins TRBV7-2 to TRBJ2-1; 11 nucleotides line up with TRBD2. CDR1 and CDR2 (germline): SGHTA, FQGNSA. The CDR3 is made up of 18 amino acids. The CDR3 region is CASSSPSSGGPAYNAQFF. In nucleotides, the CDR3 is TGTGCCAGCAGCTCCCCGTCTAGCGGGGGGCCCGCTTACAATGCGCAGTTCTTC.